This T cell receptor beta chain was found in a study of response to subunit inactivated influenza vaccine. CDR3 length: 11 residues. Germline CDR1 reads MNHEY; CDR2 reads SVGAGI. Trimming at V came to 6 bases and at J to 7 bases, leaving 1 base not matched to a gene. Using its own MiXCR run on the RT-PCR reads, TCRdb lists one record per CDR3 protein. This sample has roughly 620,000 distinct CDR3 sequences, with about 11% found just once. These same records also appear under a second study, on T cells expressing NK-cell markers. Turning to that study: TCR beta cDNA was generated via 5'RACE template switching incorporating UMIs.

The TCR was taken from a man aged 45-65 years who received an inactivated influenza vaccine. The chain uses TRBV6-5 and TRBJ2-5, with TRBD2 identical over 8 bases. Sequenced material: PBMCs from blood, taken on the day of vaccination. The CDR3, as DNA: TGTGCCAGCAGCCGGGAGGGGACCCAGTACTTC. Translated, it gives CASSREGTQYF.